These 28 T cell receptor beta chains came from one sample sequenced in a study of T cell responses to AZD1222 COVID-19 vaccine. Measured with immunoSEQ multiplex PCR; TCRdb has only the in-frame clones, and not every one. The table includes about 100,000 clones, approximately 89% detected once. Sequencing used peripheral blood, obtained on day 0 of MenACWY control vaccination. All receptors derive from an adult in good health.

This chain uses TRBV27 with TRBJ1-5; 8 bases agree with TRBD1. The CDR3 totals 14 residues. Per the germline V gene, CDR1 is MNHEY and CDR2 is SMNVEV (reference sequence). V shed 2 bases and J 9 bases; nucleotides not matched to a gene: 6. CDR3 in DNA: TGTGCCAGCAGTTTACGGACAGGGATACCGCCCCAGCATTTT. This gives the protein CASSLRTGIPPQHF.

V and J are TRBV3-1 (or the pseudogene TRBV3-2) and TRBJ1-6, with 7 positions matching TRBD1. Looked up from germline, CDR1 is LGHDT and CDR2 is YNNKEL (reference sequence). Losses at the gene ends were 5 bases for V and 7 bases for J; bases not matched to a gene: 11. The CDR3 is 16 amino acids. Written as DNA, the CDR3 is TGTGCCAGCAGCACCTCACGGGACAGCTACAATTCACCCCTCCACTTT. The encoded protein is CASSTSRDSYNSPLHF.

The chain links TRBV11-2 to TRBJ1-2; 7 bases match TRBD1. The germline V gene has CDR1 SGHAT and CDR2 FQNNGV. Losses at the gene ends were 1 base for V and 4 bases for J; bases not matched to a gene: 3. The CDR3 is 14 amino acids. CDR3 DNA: TGTGCCAGCAGCTTAGGGCGACAGGGCTATGGCTACACCTTC. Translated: CASSLGRQGYGYTF.

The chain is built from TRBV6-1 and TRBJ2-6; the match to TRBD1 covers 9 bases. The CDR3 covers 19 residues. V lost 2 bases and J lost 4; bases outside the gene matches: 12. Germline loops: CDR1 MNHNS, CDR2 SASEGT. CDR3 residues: CASSERGTGNRRGANVLTF. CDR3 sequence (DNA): TGTGCCAGCAGTGAACGGGGGACAGGGAACAGGCGCGGGGCCAACGTCCTGACTTTC.

The CDR3 region has the DNA TGTGCCAGCAGCCCGCTCGACAGGGCTGTTGAGCAGTTCTTC. The encoded protein is CASSPLDRAVEQFF. The chain links TRBV3-1 (or the pseudogene TRBV3-2) to TRBJ2-1, with 7 positions matching TRBD1. The trim removed 4 bases at V and 9 bases at J, leaving 9 bases unmatched. This CDR3 region has 14 residues. CDR1 is LGHDT and CDR2 is YNNKEL in the germline V gene (reference sequence).

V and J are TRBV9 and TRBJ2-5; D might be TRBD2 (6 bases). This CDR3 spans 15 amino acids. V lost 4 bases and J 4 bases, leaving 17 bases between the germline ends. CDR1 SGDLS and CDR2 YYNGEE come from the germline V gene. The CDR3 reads CASSLATVGGETQYF. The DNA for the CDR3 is TGTGCCAGCAGCCTGGCGACGGTGGGGGGAGAGACCCAGTACTTC.

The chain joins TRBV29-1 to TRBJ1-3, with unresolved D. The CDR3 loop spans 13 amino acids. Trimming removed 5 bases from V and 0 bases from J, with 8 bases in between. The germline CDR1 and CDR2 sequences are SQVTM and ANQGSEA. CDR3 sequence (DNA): TGCAGCGTTAGAATCCTCTCTGGAAACACCATATATTTT. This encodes CSVRILSGNTIYF.

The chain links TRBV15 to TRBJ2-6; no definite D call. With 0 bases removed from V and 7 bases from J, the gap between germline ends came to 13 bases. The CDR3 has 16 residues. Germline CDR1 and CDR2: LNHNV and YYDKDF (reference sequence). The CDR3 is CATSRDQARSANVLTF. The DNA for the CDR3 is TGTGCCACCAGCAGAGACCAAGCCAGATCCGCCAACGTCCTGACTTTC.

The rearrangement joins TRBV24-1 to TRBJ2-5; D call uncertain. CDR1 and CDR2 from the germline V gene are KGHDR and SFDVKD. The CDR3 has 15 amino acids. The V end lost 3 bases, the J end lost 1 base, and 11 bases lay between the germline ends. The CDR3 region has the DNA TGTGCCACCAGTGATCCCTCGATCGGCCAAGAGACCCAGTACTTC. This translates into CATSDPSIGQETQYF.

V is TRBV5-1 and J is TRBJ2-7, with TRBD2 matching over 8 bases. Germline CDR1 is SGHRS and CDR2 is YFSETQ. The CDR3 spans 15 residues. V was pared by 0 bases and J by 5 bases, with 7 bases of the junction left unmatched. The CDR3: CASSLEPGLGHEQYF. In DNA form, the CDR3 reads TGCGCCAGCAGCTTGGAGCCGGGACTAGGTCACGAGCAGTACTTC.

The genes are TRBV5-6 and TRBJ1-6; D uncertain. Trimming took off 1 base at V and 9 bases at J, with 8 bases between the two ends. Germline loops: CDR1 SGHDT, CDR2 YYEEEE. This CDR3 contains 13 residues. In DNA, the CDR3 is TGTGCCAGCAGCTTGTGGGGTTCTTCACCCCTCCACTTT. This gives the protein CASSLWGSSPLHF.

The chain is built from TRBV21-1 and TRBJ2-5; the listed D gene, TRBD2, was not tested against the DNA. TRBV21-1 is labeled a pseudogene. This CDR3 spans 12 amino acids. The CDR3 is CASSTPRETQYF. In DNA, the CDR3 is TGTGCCAGCAGCACCCCTAGAGAGACCCAGTACTTC.

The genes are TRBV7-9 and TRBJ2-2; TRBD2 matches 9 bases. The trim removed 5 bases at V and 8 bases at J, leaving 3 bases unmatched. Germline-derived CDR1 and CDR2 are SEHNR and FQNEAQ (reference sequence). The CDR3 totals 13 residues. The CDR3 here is CASSRLAAGELFF. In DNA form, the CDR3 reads TGTGCCAGCAGCAGACTAGCGGCTGGGGAGCTGTTTTTT. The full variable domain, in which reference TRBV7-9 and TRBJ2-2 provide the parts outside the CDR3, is DTGVSQNPRHKITKRGQNVTFRCDPISEHNRLYWYRQTLGQGPEFLTYFQNEAQLEKSRLLSDRFSAERPKGSFSTLEIQRTEQGDSAMYLCASSRLAAGELFFGEGSRLTVL.

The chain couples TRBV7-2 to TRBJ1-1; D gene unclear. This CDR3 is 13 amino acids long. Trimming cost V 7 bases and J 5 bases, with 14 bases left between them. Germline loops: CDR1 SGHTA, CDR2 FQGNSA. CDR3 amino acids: CASTTEVWTEAFF. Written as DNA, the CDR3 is TGTGCCAGCACAACAGAAGTATGGACTGAAGCTTTCTTT.

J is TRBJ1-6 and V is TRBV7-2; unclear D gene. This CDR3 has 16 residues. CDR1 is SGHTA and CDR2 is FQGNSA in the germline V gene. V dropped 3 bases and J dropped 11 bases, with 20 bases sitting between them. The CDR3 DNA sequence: TGTGCCAGCAGCTTCAACCCCGGACGACGGGAGCCACCCCTCCACTTT. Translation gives CASSFNPGRREPPLHF.

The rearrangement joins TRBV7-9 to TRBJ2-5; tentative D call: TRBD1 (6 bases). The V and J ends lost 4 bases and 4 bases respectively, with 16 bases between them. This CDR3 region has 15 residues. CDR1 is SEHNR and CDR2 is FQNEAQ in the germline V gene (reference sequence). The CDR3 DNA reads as TGTGCCAGCAGCTCACCCGCAGGGGTGGCAGAGACCCAGTACTTC. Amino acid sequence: CASSSPAGVAETQYF.

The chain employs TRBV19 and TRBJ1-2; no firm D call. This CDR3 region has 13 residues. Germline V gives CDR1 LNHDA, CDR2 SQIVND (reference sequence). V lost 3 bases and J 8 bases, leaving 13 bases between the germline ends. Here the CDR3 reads CASSIPGSVGYTF. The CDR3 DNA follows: TGTGCCAGTAGTATCCCCGGCTCCGTGGGCTACACCTTC.

The CDR3 DNA reads TGTGCCAGCAGCCAGGCTGACGGAGGGAAACAGCCCCAGCATTTT. Translating gives CASSQADGGKQPQHF. The rearrangement links TRBV4-2 to TRBJ1-5; D call uncertain. Trimming left V 3 bases short and J 7 bases short, with 16 bases between. Germline-derived CDR1 and CDR2 are LGHNA and YNFKEQ. The CDR3 loop spans 15 amino acids.

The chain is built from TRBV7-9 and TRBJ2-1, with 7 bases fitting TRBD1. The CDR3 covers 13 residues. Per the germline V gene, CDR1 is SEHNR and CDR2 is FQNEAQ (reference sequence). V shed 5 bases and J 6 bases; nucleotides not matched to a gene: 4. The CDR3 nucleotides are TGTGCCAGCAGCAAGGGACAGCCCAATGAGCAGTTCTTC. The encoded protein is CASSKGQPNEQFF.

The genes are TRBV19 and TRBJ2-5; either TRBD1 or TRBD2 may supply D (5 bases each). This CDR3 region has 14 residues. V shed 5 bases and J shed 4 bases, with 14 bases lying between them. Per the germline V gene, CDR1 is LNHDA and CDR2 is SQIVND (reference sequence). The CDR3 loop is CASSEGFGTETQYF. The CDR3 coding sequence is TGTGCCAGTAGTGAGGGGTTCGGGACAGAGACCCAGTACTTC.

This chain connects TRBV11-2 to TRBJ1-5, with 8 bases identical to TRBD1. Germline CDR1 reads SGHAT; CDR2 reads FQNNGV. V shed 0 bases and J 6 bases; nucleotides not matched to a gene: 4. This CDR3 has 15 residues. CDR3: CASSLDPDRGQPQHF. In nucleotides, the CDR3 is TGTGCCAGCAGCTTAGATCCCGACAGGGGTCAGCCCCAGCATTTT.

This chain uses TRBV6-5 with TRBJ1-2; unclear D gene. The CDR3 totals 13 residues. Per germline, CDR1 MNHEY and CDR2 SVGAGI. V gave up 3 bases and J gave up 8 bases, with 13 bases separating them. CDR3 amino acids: CASSYSWTYGYTF. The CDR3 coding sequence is TGTGCCAGCAGTTATTCCTGGACGTACGGCTACACCTTC.

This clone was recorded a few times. In nucleotides, the CDR3 is TGTGCCAGCAGAACCCGCGGTGAGCAGTTCTTC. Amino acid sequence: CASRTRGEQFF. The V call is TRBV5-4, the J call TRBJ2-1, with D unresolved. This CDR3 is 11 amino acids long. The germline CDR1 and CDR2 sequences are SGHNT and YYREEE (reference sequence). Trimming cost V 5 bases and J 9 bases, with 9 bases left between them.

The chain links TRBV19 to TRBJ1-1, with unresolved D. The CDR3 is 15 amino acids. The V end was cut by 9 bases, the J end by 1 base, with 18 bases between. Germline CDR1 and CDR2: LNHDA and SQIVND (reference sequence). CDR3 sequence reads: CASSLLRSQNTEAFF. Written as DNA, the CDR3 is TGTGCCAGCAGCCTCCTACGGTCCCAGAACACTGAAGCTTTCTTT.

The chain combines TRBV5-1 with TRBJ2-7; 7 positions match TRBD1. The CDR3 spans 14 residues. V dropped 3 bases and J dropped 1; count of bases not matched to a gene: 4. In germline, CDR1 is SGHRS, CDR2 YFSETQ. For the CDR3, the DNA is TGCGCCAGCAGCTGGGGGACAGTATCCTACGAGCAGTACTTC. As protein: CASSWGTVSYEQYF. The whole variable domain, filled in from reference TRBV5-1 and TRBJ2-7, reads KAGVTQTPRYLIKTRGQQVTLSCSPISGHRSVSWYQQTPGQGLQFLFEYFSETQRNKGNFPGRFSGRQFSNSRSEMNVSTLELGDSALYLCASSWGTVSYEQYFGPGTRLTVT.

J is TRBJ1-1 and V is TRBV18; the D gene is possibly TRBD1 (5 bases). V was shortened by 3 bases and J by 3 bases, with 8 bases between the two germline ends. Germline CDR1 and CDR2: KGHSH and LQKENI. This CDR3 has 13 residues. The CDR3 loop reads CASSPGEDTEAFF. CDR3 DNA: TGTGCCAGCTCACCGGGGGAGGACACTGAAGCTTTCTTT.

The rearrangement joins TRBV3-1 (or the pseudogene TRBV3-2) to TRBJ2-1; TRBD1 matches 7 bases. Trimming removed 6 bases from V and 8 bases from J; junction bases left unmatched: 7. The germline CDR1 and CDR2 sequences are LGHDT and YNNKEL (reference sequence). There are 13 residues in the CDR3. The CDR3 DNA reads TGTGCCAGCAGAGCGACAGGGACCCATGAGCAGTTCTTC. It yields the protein CASRATGTHEQFF.

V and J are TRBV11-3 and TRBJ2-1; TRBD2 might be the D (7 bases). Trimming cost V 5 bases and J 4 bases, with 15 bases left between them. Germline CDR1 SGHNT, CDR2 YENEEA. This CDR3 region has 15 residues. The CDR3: CASSPGRGGYNEQFF. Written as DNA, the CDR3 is TGTGCCAGCAGCCCAGGGAGGGGGGGTTACAATGAGCAGTTCTTC.